The source of this TCR beta chain is a study of identical twins. General study findings and limits: Modeled out-of-frame TCR alpha sharing in monozygotic twins fell below observed levels. Findings came from cross-sectional statistics, without long-term follow-up of donors.

This clonotype was counted many times. What it binds is unknown. Unique molecular identifiers were present on the cDNA, which also gained a universal primer site by template switching. TCRdb ran MiXCR on the 5' RACE reads and lists one entry per CDR3 protein. The table includes around 650,000 distinct CDR3 sequences, roughly 7.1% detected once. The donor group consisted entirely of healthy Caucasians. The CDR3 spans 13 residues. The germline CDR1 and CDR2 sequences are SGHKS and YYEKEE (reference sequence). Trimming removed 2 bases at V and 4 bases at J, with 9 bases between. The same sample was also used in a study of yellow fever vaccine responses in identical twins.

V gene TRBV5-5 combines with J gene TRBJ2-5; unclear D gene. What was sequenced was PBMCs. This TCR came from a woman in her late teens or twenties in good health. The CDR3 reads CASSFQAGETQYF. In DNA, the CDR3 is TGTGCCAGCAGCTTTCAGGCTGGAGAGACCCAGTACTTC. Filled out from reference TRBV5-5 and TRBJ2-5, the complete variable domain reads DAGVTQSPTHLIKTRGQQVTLRCSPISGHKSVSWYQQVLGQGPQFIFQYYEKEERGRGNFPDRFSARQFPNYSSELNVNALLLGDSALYLCASSFQAGETQYFGPGTRLLVL.